This note documents a single TCR beta chain sequence. These data originate in a study of blood T cell repertoires in COVID-19. Across the study: The cDNA or gDNA used as material had been derived from T cells, B-cell-depleted T cells, or PBMCs.

The CDR3 extends over 13 amino acids. V lost 6 bases and J lost 5, with 14 bases in between. In germline, CDR1 is MDHEN, CDR2 SYDVKM. Per the original methods: Amplified reference gene primers provided the basis for estimating nucleated cell counts. Sequencing used immunoSEQ multiplex PCR; TCRdb keeps in-frame clones, though not all of them. The DNA was the basis for D and trimming; V, J and clone size are from that table. The sample comprises around 300,000 clones, 85% of which are singletons, and less than 15% rests with the top ten. This sequence was found in a human donor in a cohort sampled during active COVID-19. Sequenced material: peripheral blood. The chain carries TRBV28 and TRBJ2-7; maybe TRBD2 (6 bases). This chain's CDR3 is CASSGGPINEQYF. The CDR3 nucleotides are TGTGCCAGCAGCGGAGGGCCTATCAACGAGCAGTACTTC.